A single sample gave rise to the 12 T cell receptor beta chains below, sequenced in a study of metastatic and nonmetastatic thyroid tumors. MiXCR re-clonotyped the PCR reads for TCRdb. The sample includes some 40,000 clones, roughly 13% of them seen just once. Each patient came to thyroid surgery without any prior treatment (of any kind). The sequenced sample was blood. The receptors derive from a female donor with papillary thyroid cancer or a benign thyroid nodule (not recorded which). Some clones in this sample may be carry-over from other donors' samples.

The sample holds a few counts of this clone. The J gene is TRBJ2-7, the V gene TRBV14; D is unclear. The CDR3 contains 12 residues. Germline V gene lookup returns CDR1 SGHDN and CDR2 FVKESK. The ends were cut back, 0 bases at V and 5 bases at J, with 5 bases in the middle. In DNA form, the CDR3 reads TGTGCCAGCAGCCAAGATTTTAACGAGCAGTACTTC. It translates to CASSQDFNEQYF.

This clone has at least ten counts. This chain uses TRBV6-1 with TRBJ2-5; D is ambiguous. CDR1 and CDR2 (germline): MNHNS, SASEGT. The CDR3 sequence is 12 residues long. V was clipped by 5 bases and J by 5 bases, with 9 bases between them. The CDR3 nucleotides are TGTGCCAGCAGTCGTCTTGGGGAGACCCAGTACTTC. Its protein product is CASSRLGETQYF.

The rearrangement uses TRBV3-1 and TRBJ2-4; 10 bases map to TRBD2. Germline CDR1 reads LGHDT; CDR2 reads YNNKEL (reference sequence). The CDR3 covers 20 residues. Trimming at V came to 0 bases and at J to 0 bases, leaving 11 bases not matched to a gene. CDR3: CASSQEAAGGPRLAKNIQYF. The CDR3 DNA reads TGTGCCAGCAGCCAAGAGGCAGCGGGAGGGCCGCGACTAGCCAAAAACATTCAGTACTTC.

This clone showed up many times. CDR3 DNA sequence: TGTGCCAGCACCCCGCTAGCGGGAGCCTCTAATGAGCAGTTCTTC. This sequence encodes CASTPLAGASNEQFF. V gene TRBV2 combines with J gene TRBJ2-1; 10 bases are shared with TRBD2. V was pared by 7 bases and J by 7 bases, with 10 bases of the junction left unmatched. This CDR3 spans 15 amino acids. Per germline, CDR1 SNHLY and CDR2 FYNNEI.

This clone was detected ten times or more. The CDR3 DNA sequence: TGTGCCTGGAGTGTCTCTAGTGGCGGTGAAAAACTGTTTTTT. Its translation: CAWSVSSGGEKLFF. This sequence joins TRBV30 and TRBJ1-4; D unresolved. Germline V CDR1 and CDR2: GTSNPN, SVGIG (reference sequence). This CDR3 has 14 amino acids. The V gene lost 0 bases and the J gene lost 7 bases, with 12 bases spanning the gap.

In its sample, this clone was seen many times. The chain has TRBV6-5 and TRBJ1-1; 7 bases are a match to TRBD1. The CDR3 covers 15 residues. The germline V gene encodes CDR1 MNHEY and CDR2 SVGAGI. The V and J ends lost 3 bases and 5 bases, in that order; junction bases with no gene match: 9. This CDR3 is CASSYNQGVRTEAFF. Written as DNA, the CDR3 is TGTGCCAGCAGTTATAATCAGGGGGTTAGGACTGAAGCTTTCTTT.

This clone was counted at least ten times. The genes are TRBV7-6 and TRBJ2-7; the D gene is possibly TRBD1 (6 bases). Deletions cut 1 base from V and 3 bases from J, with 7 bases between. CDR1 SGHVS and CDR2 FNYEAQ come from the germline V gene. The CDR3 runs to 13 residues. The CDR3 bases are TGTGCCAGCAGCTTAGGGGACAACTACGAGCAGTACTTC. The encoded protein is CASSLGDNYEQYF.

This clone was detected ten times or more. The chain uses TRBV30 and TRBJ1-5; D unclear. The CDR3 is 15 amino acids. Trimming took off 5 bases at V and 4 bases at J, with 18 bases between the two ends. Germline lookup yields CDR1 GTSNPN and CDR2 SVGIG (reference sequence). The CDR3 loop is CAWSPAGSRNQPQHF. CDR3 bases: TGTGCCTGGTCCCCGGCAGGCAGTCGAAATCAGCCCCAGCATTTT.

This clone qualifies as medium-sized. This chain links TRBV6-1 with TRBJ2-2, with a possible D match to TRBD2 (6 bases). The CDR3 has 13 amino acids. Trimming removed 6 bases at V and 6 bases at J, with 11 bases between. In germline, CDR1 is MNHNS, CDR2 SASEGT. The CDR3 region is CASSARRAGELFF. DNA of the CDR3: TGTGCCAGCAGCGCCAGGAGGGCCGGGGAGCTGTTTTTT.

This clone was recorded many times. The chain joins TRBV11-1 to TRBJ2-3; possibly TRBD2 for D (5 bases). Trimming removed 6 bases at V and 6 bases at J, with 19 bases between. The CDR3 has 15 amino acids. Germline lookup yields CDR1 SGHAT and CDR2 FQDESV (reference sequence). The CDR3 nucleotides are TGTGCCAGCAGGGGCGTCGGCGGGCTTTGGGATACGCAGTATTTT. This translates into CASRGVGGLWDTQYF.

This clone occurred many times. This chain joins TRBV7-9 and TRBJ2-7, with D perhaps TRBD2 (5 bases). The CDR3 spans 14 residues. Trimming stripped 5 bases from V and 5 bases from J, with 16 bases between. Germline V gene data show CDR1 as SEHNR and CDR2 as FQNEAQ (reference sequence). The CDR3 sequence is CASSPDSGWNEQYF. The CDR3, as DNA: TGTGCCAGCAGCCCAGATTCGGGGTGGAACGAGCAGTACTTC. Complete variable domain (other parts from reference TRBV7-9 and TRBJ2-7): DTGVSQNPRHKITKRGQNVTFRCDPISEHNRLYWYRQTLGQGPEFLTYFQNEAQLEKSRLLSDRFSAERPKGSFSTLEIQRTEQGDSAMYLCASSPDSGWNEQYFGPGTRLTVT.

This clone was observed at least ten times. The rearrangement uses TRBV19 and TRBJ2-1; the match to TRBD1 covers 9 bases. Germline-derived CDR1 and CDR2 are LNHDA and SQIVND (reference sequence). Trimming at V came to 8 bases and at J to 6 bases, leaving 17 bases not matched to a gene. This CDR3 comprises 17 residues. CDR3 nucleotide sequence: TGTGCCAGTTCGACAGGGGGAATACAAGCGGGTTTCAATGAGCAGTTCTTC. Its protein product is CASSTGGIQAGFNEQFF.